This T cell receptor beta chain stems from a study of OX40 agonist ivuxolimab in advanced cancers. Across the whole study: The group had a mean age of 60 years, ranged from about 23 to 79, and was 82.7% male.

Autoimmune disease history or systemic immunosuppression was exclusionary. CDR1 and CDR2 from the germline V gene are SGHRS and YFSETQ. V shed 0 bases and J 4 bases; nucleotides not matched to a gene: 0. The length of the CDR3 is 14 residues. Some clones are missing from TCRdb's copy, which holds only in-frame ones; the method was immunoSEQ multiplex PCR. The sample includes some 74,000 clones, over 75% seen only once; the top ten take less than 4.5%. The TCR comes from an adult with an advanced solid tumor such as melanoma, head and neck, liver or kidney cancer. The material sequenced was CD4+ or CD8+ T cells sorted from blood, taken in a trial of the OX40 agonist ivuxolimab. The chain joins TRBV5-1 to TRBJ2-5; 10 positions agree with TRBD1. In nucleotides, the CDR3 is TGCGCCAGCAGCTTGGGACAGGGGGCAGAGACCCAGTACTTC. It translates to CASSLGQGAETQYF.